These 30 T cell receptor beta chains were sequenced from one sample in a study of T cell changes during pregnancy in multiple sclerosis. TCRdb's copy holds only in-frame clones and misses some; the assay was immunoSEQ multiplex PCR. This sample has some 77,000 clones, with just over 90% found just once. The sample consisted of peripheral blood, taken after pregnancy. All receptors derive from a female donor in good health, enrolled as a control in a pregnancy study.

The chain is built from TRBV7-2 and TRBJ2-2; D gene unclear. Germline V gene sequence: CDR1 SGHTA, CDR2 FQGNSA. The CDR3 consists of 13 residues. Trimming stripped 5 bases from V and 4 bases from J, with 8 bases between. The CDR3 is CASSRGVTGELFF. The DNA of the CDR3 is TGTGCCAGCAGCCGAGGCGTCACCGGGGAGCTGTTTTTT.

This clone was detected once. V gene TRBV11-2 combines with J gene TRBJ2-1; 9 nucleotides match TRBD2. The CDR3 consists of 14 residues. Germline CDR1 and CDR2: SGHAT and FQNNGV. J lost 12 bases, V lost 1 base, and 7 bases had no gene match. The CDR3, as DNA: TGTGCCAGCAGCTTAGGACTAGCGGTGAGTGTGCAGTTCTTC. Its protein product is CASSLGLAVSVQFF.

This rearrangement joins TRBV4-1 to TRBJ2-5, with TRBD1 matching 9 bases. This CDR3 is built from 15 residues. Germline CDR1 reads MGHRA; CDR2 reads YSYEKL. V lost 3 bases, J lost 5 bases, and 7 bases stayed unmatched. This CDR3 is CASSQTWTGAETQYF. The CDR3 DNA reads TGCGCCAGCAGCCAGACCTGGACAGGGGCGGAGACCCAGTACTTC.

The genes are TRBV30 and TRBJ1-6; weak D call: TRBD1 (5 bases). This CDR3 contains 12 residues. The V and J ends lost 8 bases and 6 bases respectively, with 11 bases between them. Per germline, CDR1 GTSNPN and CDR2 SVGIG (reference sequence). The CDR3 sequence is CAQGRSNSPLHF. In nucleotides, the CDR3 is TGTGCCCAGGGCAGGAGTAATTCACCCCTCCACTTT.

This sequence joins TRBV11-2 and TRBJ2-7; a possible D gene is TRBD2 (6 bases). V was shortened by 5 bases and J by 7 bases, with 18 bases between the two germline ends. This CDR3 has 14 residues. Germline V gene sequence: CDR1 SGHAT, CDR2 FQNNGV. The CDR3 reads CASSPSFAAGEQYF. The DNA of the CDR3 is TGTGCCAGCAGCCCCAGCTTTGCGGCGGGGGAGCAGTACTTC.

The chain recombines TRBV20-1 with TRBJ2-3; 7 bases line up with TRBD1. Germline CDR1 reads DFQATT; CDR2 reads SNEGSKA (reference sequence). V shed 6 bases, J shed 6 bases, and the junction held 3 bases outside the gene matches. The CDR3 is made up of 11 amino acids. The CDR3 spells CSAARGDTQYF. CDR3 DNA sequence: TGCAGTGCAGCCAGGGGGGATACGCAGTATTTT.

The chain uses TRBV5-4 and TRBJ2-1; TRBD2 aligns across 11 bases. The germline CDR1 and CDR2 sequences are SGHNT and YYREEE (reference sequence). CDR3 length: 19 residues. V gave up 9 bases and J gave up 4 bases; unmatched junction bases: 21. CDR3 residues: CAIHGGSSGRTARYNEQFF. The CDR3 DNA is TGTGCCATTCACGGGGGGTCTAGCGGGAGGACGGCCAGATACAATGAGCAGTTCTTC.

V usage is TRBV9 and J usage is TRBJ2-3, with D maybe TRBD2 (6 bases). The germline gives CDR1 SGDLS, CDR2 YYNGEE. This CDR3 is built from 18 residues. Trimming took 0 bases from V and 5 from J, leaving 22 bases between them. The CDR3 sequence is CASSVGVTKFGTLDTQYF. As DNA, the CDR3 is TGTGCCAGCAGCGTAGGCGTGACTAAATTCGGGACTTTAGATACGCAGTATTTT.

This chain connects TRBV6-4 to TRBJ2-7; TRBD1 matches 8 bases. J was trimmed by 2 bases and V by 9 bases; bases with no gene match: 9. Germline-derived CDR1 and CDR2 are MRHNA and SNTAGT. The CDR3 has 14 residues. CDR3 sequence: CARRRGQGPYEQYF. CDR3 bases: TGTGCCAGGCGTCGCGGACAGGGCCCCTACGAGCAGTACTTC.

V and J are TRBV5-4 and TRBJ2-3; 9 positions agree with TRBD1. The CDR3 length is 15 residues. Germline CDR1 reads SGHNT; CDR2 reads YYREEE (reference sequence). V lost 2 bases to trimming and J lost 1 base; unmatched junction nucleotides: 2. CDR3 in DNA: TGTGCCAGCAGCTTTCGGACAGGGGGCACAGATACGCAGTATTTT. It yields the protein CASSFRTGGTDTQYF.

The V gene is TRBV7-9, the J gene TRBJ1-4, with 7 bases identical to TRBD1. Germline assignment: CDR1 SEHNR and CDR2 FQNEAQ (reference sequence). The CDR3 loop spans 15 amino acids. The V and J ends lost 1 base and 3 bases, in that order; junction bases with no gene match: 2. The CDR3 reads CASSLEQGSNEKLFF. For the CDR3, the DNA is TGTGCCAGCAGCTTAGAACAGGGGTCTAATGAAAAACTGTTTTTT.

This clone has a handful of counts. This chain links TRBV10-1 with TRBJ1-1; weak D call: TRBD1 (5 bases). Deletions cut 11 bases from V and 1 base from J, with 14 bases between. Germline-derived CDR1 and CDR2 are WNHNN and SYGVQD (reference sequence). CDR3 length equals 13 residues. The CDR3 is CAAREVGNTEAFF. CDR3 DNA sequence: TGCGCCGCCAGGGAGGTGGGGAACACTGAAGCTTTCTTT.

The chain links TRBV5-1 to TRBJ1-1; 8 bases map to TRBD1. Per the germline V gene, CDR1 is SGHRS and CDR2 is YFSETQ. V lost 4 bases, J lost 6 bases, and 5 bases stayed unmatched. The CDR3 contains 13 residues. The CDR3 region has the DNA TGCGCCAGCAGCGGACAGGGTCGGGCTGAAGCTTTCTTT. This encodes CASSGQGRAEAFF. Full variable domain (outside the CDR3, taken from reference TRBV5-1 and TRBJ1-1): KAGVTQTPRYLIKTRGQQVTLSCSPISGHRSVSWYQQTPGQGLQFLFEYFSETQRNKGNFPGRFSGRQFSNSRSEMNVSTLELGDSALYLCASSGQGRAEAFFGQGTRLTVV.

This rearrangement joins TRBV27 to TRBJ2-5, with 7 bases identical to TRBD1. Germline-derived CDR1 and CDR2 are MNHEY and SMNVEV (reference sequence). The V gene end was trimmed by 3 bases and the J gene end by 5 bases; junction bases not matched to a gene: 15. The CDR3 is made up of 17 amino acids. This CDR3 is CASSLGVTRGRTETQYF. DNA of the CDR3: TGTGCCAGCAGTTTGGGTGTTACAAGGGGGCGCACCGAGACCCAGTACTTC.

The V call is TRBV4-2, the J call TRBJ1-3; 11 positions agree with TRBD1. V gave up 2 bases and J gave up 4 bases; unmatched junction bases: 4. Germline lookup yields CDR1 LGHNA and CDR2 YNFKEQ. The CDR3 sequence is 16 residues long. CDR3 region: CASSQTDRGQGNTIYF. CDR3 DNA sequence: TGTGCCAGCAGCCAAACGGACAGGGGGCAAGGAAACACCATATATTTT.

J is TRBJ2-2 and V is TRBV29-1; D is ambiguous. Trimming removed 4 bases at V and 1 base at J, with 10 bases between. This CDR3 is built from 14 residues. Germline lookup yields CDR1 SQVTM and CDR2 ANQGSEA. CDR3 loop: CSVVGQVNTGELFF. The CDR3 bases are TGCAGCGTTGTAGGCCAGGTGAACACCGGGGAGCTGTTTTTT.

The gene calls are TRBV5-1 and TRBJ2-2; 10 bases agree with TRBD1. The J segment lost 3 bases and the V segment lost 4 bases, leaving 9 bases of the junction unmatched. Germline values: CDR1 SGHRS, CDR2 YFSETQ. CDR3 length: 17 amino acids. CDR3 sequence: CASSVARGTGDTGELFF. CDR3 sequence (DNA): TGCGCCAGCAGCGTAGCCCGGGGGACAGGGGACACCGGGGAGCTGTTTTTT.

V gene TRBV2 combines with J gene TRBJ2-1; 10 nucleotides align to TRBD2. The CDR3 length is 11 residues. CDR1 and CDR2 (germline): SNHLY, FYNNEI. V lost 8 bases and J lost 15; bases outside the gene matches: 7. Here the CDR3 reads CASLIGTSAFF. As DNA, the CDR3 is TGTGCCAGCCTGATAGGGACTAGCGCGTTCTTC.

The CDR3 coding sequence is TGTGCCAGCAAGGACAGGGGGGAAGAGACCCAGTACTTC. It encodes CASKDRGEETQYF. The chain is built from TRBV7-2 and TRBJ2-5; 10 bases map to TRBD1. The CDR3 has 13 residues. Germline CDR1 and CDR2: SGHTA and FQGNSA. Trimming removed 7 bases from V and 3 bases from J; junction bases left unmatched: 2.

The rearrangement uses TRBV30 and TRBJ1-4, with D possibly matching TRBD1 (5 bases). The V gene's germline CDR1 is GTSNPN and CDR2 SVGIG (reference sequence). The CDR3 has 18 amino acids. V gave up 0 bases and J gave up 0 bases, with 17 bases separating them. CDR3 residues: CAWSVLGGYPTTNEKLFF. CDR3 in DNA: TGTGCCTGGAGTGTACTTGGGGGGTACCCCACAACTAATGAAAAACTGTTTTTT.

The rearrangement links TRBV27 to TRBJ2-5; 8 bases match TRBD1. Trimming cost V 7 bases and J 5 bases; bases outside gene matches: 12. The CDR3 sequence is 15 residues long. Germline values: CDR1 MNHEY, CDR2 SMNVEV (reference sequence). This CDR3 is CASTHRDTGGETQYF. In DNA, the CDR3 is TGTGCCAGCACCCACCGGGACACAGGGGGGGAGACCCAGTACTTC.

V is TRBV6-5 and J is TRBJ2-7; D not certain. CDR3 size: 15 residues. V lost 0 bases to trimming and J lost 3 bases, with 12 bases between them. Looked up from germline, CDR1 is MNHEY and CDR2 is SVGAGI. As DNA, the CDR3 is TGTGCCAGCAGTTACTCCTGGGCCGAAGGCTACGAGCAGTACTTC. Residues: CASSYSWAEGYEQYF.

The chain joins TRBV6-5 to TRBJ2-3, with 7 bases matching TRBD2. Germline V CDR1 and CDR2: MNHEY, SVGAGI. V lost 4 bases, J lost 3 bases, and 10 bases stayed unmatched. CDR3 length: 16 amino acids. The CDR3 sequence: CASSFQASGETDTQYF. The CDR3 coding sequence is TGTGCCAGCAGTTTTCAGGCTAGCGGAGAGACAGATACGCAGTATTTT.

The chain has TRBV5-1 and TRBJ2-3; TRBD2 might be the D (6 bases). Per germline, CDR1 SGHRS and CDR2 YFSETQ. This CDR3 comprises 14 residues. V shed 4 bases and J shed 5 bases, with 14 bases lying between them. CDR3 DNA: TGCGCCAGCAGCACGACTAGGGTGGGAGATACGCAGTATTTT. It translates to CASSTTRVGDTQYF. Full variable domain (remainder filled in from reference TRBV5-1 and TRBJ2-3): KAGVTQTPRYLIKTRGQQVTLSCSPISGHRSVSWYQQTPGQGLQFLFEYFSETQRNKGNFPGRFSGRQFSNSRSEMNVSTLELGDSALYLCASSTTRVGDTQYFGPGTRLTVL.

The CDR3 loop is CASSRTGENYGYTF. CDR3 in DNA: TGCGCCAGCAGCCGAACAGGGGAGAACTATGGCTACACCTTC. The chain employs TRBV4-1 and TRBJ1-2, with 7 bases fitting TRBD1. The germline CDR1 and CDR2 sequences are MGHRA and YSYEKL. The CDR3 contains 14 residues. J lost 2 bases, V lost 4 bases, and 4 bases had no gene match.

The chain combines TRBV15 with TRBJ2-5; 8 positions agree with TRBD2. The germline CDR1 and CDR2 sequences are LNHNV and YYDKDF (reference sequence). The V gene end was trimmed by 0 bases and the J gene end by 4 bases; junction bases not matched to a gene: 4. CDR3 size: 15 residues. Written as DNA, the CDR3 is TGTGCCACCAGCAGAGATAGCAGCGGGGGAGAGACCCAGTACTTC. This sequence encodes CATSRDSSGGETQYF.

This chain links TRBV7-2 with TRBJ2-2; TRBD2 matches at 10 bases. Per the germline V gene, CDR1 is SGHTA and CDR2 is FQGNSA. J was trimmed by 2 bases and V by 3 bases; bases with no gene match: 6. The CDR3 is 17 residues long. The CDR3 region is CASSFPSGSFNTGELFF. CDR3 DNA sequence: TGTGCCAGCAGCTTTCCTAGCGGGAGTTTCAACACCGGGGAGCTGTTTTTT.

The J gene is TRBJ2-5, the V gene TRBV2; D may be TRBD2 (6 bases). This CDR3 region has 13 residues. Germline V gene sequence: CDR1 SNHLY, CDR2 FYNNEI. Trimming took 1 base from V and 7 from J, leaving 10 bases between them. The CDR3 nucleotides read TGTGCCAGCAGTGAAGGGACTATAGGGACCCAGTACTTC. It specifies CASSEGTIGTQYF.

The chain has TRBV5-5 and TRBJ1-1; 11 nucleotides match TRBD1. Germline CDR1 SGHKS, CDR2 YYEKEE (reference sequence). Losses at the gene ends were 5 bases for V and 1 base for J; bases not matched to a gene: 16. The CDR3 runs 19 residues. CDR3 sequence (DNA): TGTGCCAGCAGATCGGGGACAGGGGGTTTGTTCGGACGGAACACTGAAGCTTTCTTT. It codes for CASRSGTGGLFGRNTEAFF. Supplemented by reference TRBV5-5 and TRBJ1-1, the full variable domain reads DAGVTQSPTHLIKTRGQQVTLRCSPISGHKSVSWYQQVLGQGPQFIFQYYEKEERGRGNFPDRFSARQFPNYSSELNVNALLLGDSALYLCASRSGTGGLFGRNTEAFFGQGTRLTVV.

The chain uses TRBV28 and TRBJ2-3; 14 bases line up with TRBD2. V lost 2 bases to trimming and J lost 6 bases; unmatched junction nucleotides: 4. The germline V gene encodes CDR1 MDHEN and CDR2 SYDVKM. This CDR3 is built from 16 residues. CDR3 coding DNA: TGTGCCAGCAGTTTAGGACTAGCGGGAGGTCAGGATACGCAGTATTTT. Translated: CASSLGLAGGQDTQYF.